This paragraph covers one T cell receptor (beta chain) sequence. V was shortened by 1 base and J by 4 bases, with 10 bases between the two germline ends. Germline CDR1 SEHNR, CDR2 FQNEAQ (reference sequence). The CDR3 sequence is 14 residues long. The data were obtained in a study of blood T cell repertoires in COVID-19. Study-level background: PBMCs, B-cell-depleted T cells, or T cells were the source of the cDNA or gDNA that made up the material.

TCRdb's copy holds only in-frame clones and misses some; the assay was immunoSEQ multiplex PCR. The sample carries over 200,000 clones, 81% recorded once. The receptor was derived from a woman aged 45-60 years with acute COVID-19. This sequence joins TRBV7-9 and TRBJ1-1; D gene uncertain. Material for sequencing was PBMCs or T cells enriched from blood (not recorded which). The CDR3: CASSLVAVGTEAFF. DNA of the CDR3: TGTGCCAGCAGCTTAGTAGCAGTGGGCACTGAAGCTTTCTTT.